These T cell receptor beta chains were read from a single sample in a study of cytomegalovirus exposure and HLA in healthy donors. Clones were read by immunoSEQ multiplex PCR, and TCRdb kept only the in-frame ones, dropping some. The profile shows about 95,000 clones, 78% of them singletons. The sequenced material came from PBMCs. Receptors originate from a woman aged 40 to 55 in good health and CMV-seropositive. CDR3s include the opening cysteine and the closing phenylalanine or tryptophan. The order of the fields is clone size, V gene, J gene, D gene, CDR3 DNA, CDR3 protein. The D gene is left open where the match is weak. Clone size, where shown, is once, few, many, or a class for clones that have expanded.

.	TRBV18	TRBJ2-7	TRBD2	TGTGCCAGCTCACCGGAGGCGGGAGCCTACGAGCAGTACTTC	CASSPEAGAYEQYF
.	TRBV7-6	TRBJ2-1	.	TGTGCCAGCAGCTTAGTCGGGAGTGGCAATGAGCAGTTCTTC	CASSLVGSGNEQFF
.	TRBV2	TRBJ2-1	TRBD1	TGTGCCAGCAGTGAAGCGTGGAGGGACAGGGGGCTTGGTGAGCAGTTCTTC	CASSEAWRDRGLGEQFF
few	TRBV14	TRBJ2-1	TRBD2	TGTGCCAGCAGCCAAGATCTGGGGGGGGTCTACAATGAGCAGTTCTTC	CASSQDLGGVYNEQFF
.	TRBV10-3	TRBJ1-2	.	TGTGCCCTGGGACATGGTAACTATGGCTACACCTTC	CALGHGNYGYTF
.	TRBV2	TRBJ2-6	.	TGTGCCAGCAGGCTAGGTCTCTATTTCGGGGGGGCCAACGTCCTGACTTTC	CASRLGLYFGGANVLTF
once	TRBV5-1	TRBJ2-7	.	TGCGCCAGCAGCCGCGCCGTAGTAACGTTTAGCGAACCCTACGAGCAGTACTTC	CASSRAVVTFSEPYEQYF
.	TRBV5-4	TRBJ2-1	.	TGTGCCAGCAGCTTCGGACTCGGGGACTACAATGAGCAGTTCTTC	CASSFGLGDYNEQFF
.	TRBV7-9	TRBJ1-4	.	TGTGCCAGCAGCTCAAGACAGAGTAATGAAAAACTGTTTTTT	CASSSRQSNEKLFF
.	TRBV6-6	TRBJ2-7	TRBD2	TGTGCCAGCAGCCCGGGACTAGCGGTTCCCTACGAGCAGTACTTC	CASSPGLAVPYEQYF
.	TRBV6-7	TRBJ2-5	.	TGTGCCAGCAGACACAGGGAAGAGACCCAGTACTTC	CASRHREETQYF
.	TRBV29-1	TRBJ2-3	TRBD2	TGCAGCATCAGCGGGAGGGCCCCAGATACGCAGTATTTT	CSISGRAPDTQYF
.	TRBV27	TRBJ2-2	TRBD2	TGTGCCAGCAGTTTACGACTAGCCAACACCGGGGAGCTGTTTTTT	CASSLRLANTGELFF
.	TRBV7-9	TRBJ2-5	TRBD1	TGTGCCAGCAGCTTACGGACAGGGGGCGAGACCCAGTACTTC	CASSLRTGGETQYF
few	TRBV10-3	TRBJ2-5	.	TGTGCCATCAGTGGGATAAATATGGACGGGGAGCAGTACTTC	CAISGINMDGEQYF
.	TRBV4-1	TRBJ1-2	TRBD1	TGCGCCAGCAGCCAAGAAGGACAGGAGGGAGGCTACACCTTC	CASSQEGQEGGYTF
.	TRBV30	TRBJ1-1	.	TGTGCCTGGGCGGGACGGCCGAACACTGAAGCTTTCTTT	CAWAGRPNTEAFF
.	TRBV19	TRBJ2-2	TRBD1	TGTGCCAGTAGTCGGACAGGGGGGGCCGGGGAGCTGTTTTTT	CASSRTGGAGELFF
.	TRBV5-1	TRBJ1-1	TRBD1	TGCGCCAGCAGCGGGGGACAGGGGGTGAACACTGAAGCTTTCTTT	CASSGGQGVNTEAFF
.	TRBV2	TRBJ2-2	TRBD2	TGTGCCAGCAGTGAACACCTAGCGGGGACGAACACCGGGGAGCTGTTTTTT	CASSEHLAGTNTGELFF
.	TRBV27	TRBJ1-4	.	TGTGCCAGCAGTTCCAACAGGGAGGGCTTTGAAAAACTGTTTTTT	CASSSNREGFEKLFF
.	TRBV27	TRBJ1-3	TRBD1	TGTGCCAGCAGTTTATCAGGGACAGGGATTGGAAACACCATATATTTT	CASSLSGTGIGNTIYF
.	TRBV5-4	TRBJ2-7	TRBD2	TGTGCCAGCAGCTTGGGTGGCGGGAGCCCCTACGAGCAGTACTTC	CASSLGGGSPYEQYF
.	TRBV4-2	TRBJ2-3	.	TGTGCCAGCAGCCTCACTAGGGATACGCAGTATTTT	CASSLTRDTQYF
.	TRBV29-1	TRBJ2-3	TRBD2	TGCAGCGGGTCCGGGGGGGGGACAGATACGCAGTATTTT	CSGSGGGTDTQYF
.	TRBV15	TRBJ2-5	TRBD1	TGTGCCACCAGCAGAGTGGGGGACAGGGACGAGACCCAGTACTTC	CATSRVGDRDETQYF
few	TRBV5-1	TRBJ2-1	.	TGCGCCAGCAGCTCCCTCGACTTCTACAATGAGCAGTTCTTC	CASSSLDFYNEQFF
.	TRBV29-1	TRBJ2-2	TRBD2	TGCAGCGCTGTTAAGGGGACTAGCGGGAACACCGGGGAGCTGTTTTTT	CSAVKGTSGNTGELFF
few	TRBV11-2	TRBJ1-4	.	TGTGCCAGCAGCTCAGGGGACCGGGACCATGAAAAACTGTTTTTT	CASSSGDRDHEKLFF
.	TRBV5-1	TRBJ2-7	TRBD2	TGCGCCAGCAGCGGGGCGGGAGACTCCTACGAGCAGTACTTC	CASSGAGDSYEQYF
.	TRBV7-8	TRBJ2-3	.	TGTGCCAGCAGCGTCGACTCAGATACGCAGTATTTT	CASSVDSDTQYF
.	TRBV7-9	TRBJ1-2	TRBD1	TGTGCCAGCAGCACCCAGAATACAGGGGGAAAGGGCTACACCTTC	CASSTQNTGGKGYTF
.	TRBV29-1	TRBJ2-7	.	TGCAGCGTCGATACAGGGTACGAGCAGTACTTC	CSVDTGYEQYF
.	TRBV7-8	TRBJ1-2	TRBD1	TGTGCCAGCAGCTTGACGGGACGACAGGGTAATGGCTACACCTTC	CASSLTGRQGNGYTF
.	TRBV11-3	TRBJ1-2	TRBD1	TGTGCCAGCAGCCTTGGGACAGTCTATGGCTACACCTTC	CASSLGTVYGYTF
.	TRBV9	TRBJ2-7	TRBD2	TGTGCCAGCACCGCGGGAGGGGCCTACGAGCAGTACTTC	CASTAGGAYEQYF